This T cell receptor beta chain was recovered during a study of T cells in Graves' hyperthyroidism and ophthalmopathy. Whole-study findings and limits: Blood samples included most of the expanded thyroid clonotypes exceeding 0.001.

Points on this clonotype: Its antigen is undetermined.

Researchers amplified the TCR beta CDR3 regions from RNA transcripts. TCR CDR3 underwent first-round RT-PCR with the HTBI primer set. TCRdb called the multiplex PCR reads again in MiXCR, with one record for every CDR3 protein. The sample lists fewer than 850,000 distinct CDR3 sequences, roughly 17% occurring once. The CDR3 loop spans 14 amino acids. Germline CDR1 reads LNHDA; CDR2 reads SQIVND (reference sequence). J was trimmed by 3 bases and V by 7 bases; bases with no gene match: 8. Stable Graves' hyperthyroidism meant no ophthalmopathy progression within 18 months. Among the patients, aged 18 to 65, hyperthyroidism was newly diagnosed and had lasted under 2 months. Used for diagnoses were clinical symptoms, serum thyroxine and TRAb, thyroid ultrasound and orbital computed tomography.

This clonotype originated in a man aged 50-60 years with Graves' hyperthyroidism. This chain connects TRBV19 to TRBJ2-7; 8 nucleotides agree with TRBD2. The sample comprised blood. DNA of the CDR3: TGTGCCAGTAAAACTACGAGCGGGAGCTACGAGCAGTACTTC. Its translation is CASKTTSGSYEQYF.